This entry describes one TCR beta chain. The antigen is undetermined. Using RNA template, CDR3s of TCR alpha and beta were amplified with iRepertoire arm-PCR. Each CDR3 protein gets one entry after TCRdb re-called the multiplex PCR reads with MiXCR. The table shows about 130,000 distinct CDR3 sequences, with around 25% occurring only once. V shed 2 bases and J shed 1 base, with 10 bases lying between them. This CDR3 is 15 amino acids long. The germline V gene has CDR1 SGHAT and CDR2 FQNNGV. These data are taken from a study of glioma-infiltrating T cells. Notes on the study in general: Tissue-blood divergence was below expectation in non-neoplastic patients, above in gliomas.

The chain has TRBV11-2 and TRBJ2-3; D uncertain. Sequencing was performed on glioma tissue, nonneoplastic brain tissue, or PBMCs (not recorded which). The TCR was taken from a human donor with low-grade glioma or glioblastoma, undergoing nonglioma brain surgery, or in good health (not recorded which). CDR3 coding DNA: TGTGCCAGCAGCTTATCCCCCGGAGGCACAGATACGCAGTATTTT. Protein: CASSLSPGGTDTQYF. Full variable domain (missing parts from reference TRBV11-2 and TRBJ2-3): EAGVAQSPRYKIIEKRQSVAFWCNPISGHATLYWYQQILGQGPKLLIQFQNNGVVDDSQLPKDRFSAERLKGVDSTLKIQPAKLEDSAVYLCASSLSPGGTDTQYFGPGTRLTVL.